Listed below are T cell receptor beta chains from one sample, sequenced in a study of blood T cell repertoires in COVID-19. Data came from immunoSEQ multiplex PCR; TCRdb stores just in-frame clones and leaves some out. The data hold about 88,000 clones, with roughly 89% observed a single time. The sequenced sample consisted of peripheral blood. The receptors stem from a woman older than 75 with active COVID-19. The conserved cysteine and the conserved F or W are not part of the CDR3 here. The D gene is left open where the match is weak.

ASSLLSAGDEQF,TRBJ2-1,TRBV3-1/TRBV3-2,.
ASRETGVETQY,TRBJ2-5,TRBV12-3/TRBV12-4,TRBD1
ASSYFWDRGEQF,TRBJ2-1,TRBV5-1,TRBD1
SVELGTSGGVGPDTQY,TRBJ2-3,TRBV29-1,TRBD2
ASSQELGPALGGGTQY,TRBJ2-5,TRBV3-1/TRBV3-2,.
ASSSGQGMNTEAF,TRBJ1-1,TRBV5-4,TRBD1
ASSPIRDTGELF,TRBJ2-2,TRBV18,.
ASSQGLAGVIGELF,TRBJ2-2,TRBV4-3,TRBD2
ASSTLLAAGELF,TRBJ2-2,TRBV7-3,TRBD2
ASSPRDRANYGYT,TRBJ1-2,TRBV19,TRBD1
SVEENERAGYT,TRBJ1-2,TRBV29-1,.
ASSLARRAGGYT,TRBJ1-2,TRBV5-6,.
ASSQATGGGNYGYT,TRBJ1-2,TRBV6-2/TRBV6-3,TRBD1
ASSLDRGDYNEQF,TRBJ2-1,TRBV5-1,TRBD1
ASSLGQGAGQPQH,TRBJ1-5,TRBV5-1,TRBD1
ASSPGTGVGNTIY,TRBJ1-3,TRBV5-1,TRBD1
ASSLDRSYGYT,TRBJ1-2,TRBV6-5,.
ASSFPGLAGDEQY,TRBJ2-7,TRBV6-6,TRBD2
ASSLTTSQF,TRBJ2-1,TRBV2,.
ASSSSGAGETQY,TRBJ2-5,TRBV7-9,TRBD2
ASSTGLGTEGTDTQY,TRBJ2-3,TRBV7-3,TRBD1
ASSESRAGWVRRGSYNEQF,TRBJ2-1,TRBV10-1,.
ASSFFPSSYNEQF,TRBJ2-1,TRBV5-1,.
ASSLVSGLRAKNIQY,TRBJ2-4,TRBV7-8,.
ASRETGRSYEQY,TRBJ2-7,TRBV6-5,.
ASTGDTGELF,TRBJ2-2,TRBV12-3/TRBV12-4,.
ASSVNRGSRTGELF,TRBJ2-2,TRBV6-1,TRBD1
ASSPRLAGQDTQY,TRBJ2-3,TRBV11-2,TRBD2
ASSGRVTGKDQPQH,TRBJ1-5,TRBV7-7,TRBD1
ASRLGLAASKDTQY,TRBJ2-3,TRBV6-6,TRBD2
ASSLPGTANTEAF,TRBJ1-1,TRBV28,TRBD1
ASSSGQSSYNEQF,TRBJ2-1,TRBV5-4,TRBD1
ASSRDRGLNYGYT,TRBJ1-2,TRBV5-1,TRBD1
ASSRPGTNYGYT,TRBJ1-2,TRBV27,.
ASSRTSGGPQETQY,TRBJ2-5,TRBV4-3,TRBD2
SVFSDRVVQY,TRBJ2-7,TRBV29-1,TRBD1
ATSAGQSYTDTQY,TRBJ2-3,TRBV24-1,TRBD1
ASRDSRTGANVLT,TRBJ2-6,TRBV19,TRBD1
ASSQDDNRKETQY,TRBJ2-5,TRBV3-1/TRBV3-2,.
ASSRGSSGSYEQF,TRBJ2-1,TRBV5-6,TRBD2
ASSQGLAGAYEQY,TRBJ2-7,TRBV4-1,TRBD2
ASSLVPLGSEQY,TRBJ2-7,TRBV7-9,.
ASSLGGSGANVLT,TRBJ2-6,TRBV5-6,.
AGGGTSYGEQY,TRBJ2-7,TRBV30,TRBD2
ASSLSTTSGTDTQY,TRBJ2-3,TRBV7-2,TRBD2
ASSPRGGSTEAF,TRBJ1-1,TRBV7-2,.
ASSSGPPAGNTIY,TRBJ1-3,TRBV28,.